The 10 T cell receptor beta chains below all came from one sample that was sequenced in a study of blood T cell repertoires in COVID-19. The repertoire was sequenced with immunoSEQ multiplex PCR; TCRdb's copy has only in-frame clones and lacks some. The sample holds 200,000 to 250,000 clones, roughly 86% seen once. The specimen was peripheral blood. These receptors were obtained from a woman between 65 and 79 years old with active or convalescent COVID-19.

This clone was detected only once. The chain employs TRBV6-2 or TRBV6-3 and TRBJ2-2, with TRBD2 as a possible D gene (6 bases). This CDR3 has 13 residues. Germline values: CDR1 MNHEY, CDR2 SVGEGT. Between the trimmed V and J ends, which lost 5 bases and 4 bases, there was a span of 8 bases. The CDR3, as DNA: TGTGCCAGCAGTATGGGGGGCACCGGGGAGCTGTTTTTT. Translating it yields CASSMGGTGELFF.

The V gene is TRBV10-2, the J gene TRBJ1-1; tentative D call: TRBD1 (6 bases). Trimming shortened V by 5 bases and J by 5 bases, and 15 bases separated the two germline ends. The CDR3 contains 14 residues. Per the germline V gene, CDR1 is WSHSY and CDR2 is SAAADI. CDR3 in amino acids: CASSPQGRGTEAFF. DNA for the CDR3: TGCGCCAGCAGTCCTCAGGGGAGAGGGACTGAAGCTTTCTTT.

This clone was recorded once. The chain combines TRBV7-6 with TRBJ1-2; tentative D call: TRBD1 (5 bases). Trimming took off 5 bases at V and 2 bases at J, with 12 bases between the two ends. Germline lookup yields CDR1 SGHVS and CDR2 FNYEAQ. The CDR3 length is 14 residues. The CDR3 region is CASSPRQKNYGYTF. In DNA form, the CDR3 reads TGTGCCAGCAGCCCGCGACAGAAGAACTATGGCTACACCTTC.

The genes are TRBV4-2 and TRBJ2-7, with TRBD2 matching 7 bases. In germline, CDR1 is LGHNA, CDR2 YNFKEQ. V was pared by 0 bases and J by 3 bases, with 2 bases of the junction left unmatched. This CDR3 has 14 residues. CDR3 protein: CASSQDPSGYEQYF. CDR3 DNA sequence: TGTGCCAGCAGCCAAGACCCTAGCGGCTACGAGCAGTACTTC.

This rearrangement joins TRBV19 to TRBJ1-2, with D possibly TRBD1 on 5 matching bases. Per the germline V gene, CDR1 is LNHDA and CDR2 is SQIVND (reference sequence). V dropped 9 bases and J dropped 1 base, with 15 bases sitting between them. The CDR3 consists of 14 residues. The CDR3 DNA reads as TGTGCCAGCCGTCAGGGCAACCTTAACTATGGCTACACCTTC. Protein: CASRQGNLNYGYTF.

The V gene is TRBV27, the J gene TRBJ2-5; 7 bases match TRBD2. The CDR3 contains 14 residues. The germline V gene encodes CDR1 MNHEY and CDR2 SMNVEV (reference sequence). The V segment lost 6 bases and the J segment 2 bases; nucleotides outside the gene matches: 6. The CDR3 DNA is TGTGCCAGCAGCCCCGGGGGGTGGCAAGAGACCCAGTACTTC. Amino acids: CASSPGGWQETQYF.

The rearrangement links TRBV3-1 (or the pseudogene TRBV3-2) to TRBJ2-7, with a tentative D call TRBD2 (6 bases). V lost 3 bases, J lost 3 bases, and 24 bases lay in between. Germline CDR1 reads LGHDT; CDR2 reads YNNKEL (reference sequence). This CDR3 has 18 amino acids. CDR3 nucleotide sequence: TGTGCCAGCAGCCAGGTGAGGCCATGGGACTTGCCGGTCTACGAGCAGTACTTC. It encodes CASSQVRPWDLPVYEQYF.

The rearrangement joins TRBV12-5 to TRBJ1-4; TRBD1 matches at 7 bases. The CDR3 extends over 15 amino acids. The J segment lost 3 bases and the V segment lost 1 base, leaving 2 bases of the junction unmatched. Germline lookup yields CDR1 LGHNT and CDR2 FRNRAP. CDR3 bases: TGTGCTAGTGGTTTGGGGGACAGCTCTAATGAAAAACTGTTTTTT. Protein: CASGLGDSSNEKLFF.

The chain employs TRBV6-2 or TRBV6-3 and TRBJ1-2, with a possible D match to TRBD1 (6 bases). V lost 0 bases to trimming and J lost 8 bases, with 10 bases between them. CDR1 is MNHEY, CDR2 SVGEGT, per germline. The CDR3 is made up of 13 amino acids. CDR3 sequence reads: CASSYSITGGYTF. In DNA form, the CDR3 reads TGTGCCAGCAGTTACTCGATTACAGGGGGCTACACCTTC.

V gene TRBV4-2 combines with J gene TRBJ2-5, with D possibly being TRBD2 (6 bases). The CDR3 consists of 15 residues. Per germline, CDR1 LGHNA and CDR2 YNFKEQ. V lost 0 bases to trimming and J lost 7 bases, with 15 bases between them. The DNA of the CDR3 is TGTGCCAGCAGCCAAGAACGGGGGACGTCAGGGACCCAGTACTTC. As protein: CASSQERGTSGTQYF.